This entry lists 21 T cell receptor beta chains sequenced from one sample in a study of T cells after yellow fever vaccination. One entry per CDR3 protein results from TCRdb running MiXCR on the 5' RACE reads. Of tens of thousands of distinct CDR3 sequences in the sample, approximately 7% are singletons; the top ten hold more than 35%. Specimen: CD8+ T cells sorted from PBMCs, collected more than 40 days after the first yellow fever vaccination. Receptor source: a man between 18 and 29 years old who received the YFV17D yellow fever vaccine.

This clonotype occurred a few times. This chain links TRBV7-9 with TRBJ1-1; the D gene is possibly TRBD1 (5 bases). V was cut by 0 bases and J by 2 bases, with 10 bases left in between. Germline V gene sequence: CDR1 SEHNR, CDR2 FQNEAQ (reference sequence). The CDR3 length is 15 residues. The CDR3 reads CASSLAQGSNTEAFF. DNA for the CDR3: TGTGCCAGCAGCTTAGCTCAGGGCAGCAACACTGAAGCTTTCTTT.

V usage is TRBV10-3 and J usage is TRBJ2-1; D unresolved. Per germline, CDR1 ENHRY and CDR2 SYGVKD. Trimming cost V 5 bases and J 7 bases, with 18 bases left between them. The CDR3 is made up of 15 amino acids. CDR3 coding DNA: TGTGCCATCAGTAGTACAGATAGGGCGATAAATGAGCAGTTCTTC. Protein sequence: CAISSTDRAINEQFF.

This clonotype came up many times. The chain has TRBV29-1 and TRBJ2-1; D gene unclear. V was cut by 0 bases and J by 3 bases, with 6 bases left in between. The CDR3 runs to 13 residues. Germline CDR1 and CDR2: SQVTM and ANQGSEA. CDR3 sequence: CSVEDFNYNEQFF. CDR3 nucleotide sequence: TGCAGCGTTGAAGATTTCAACTACAATGAGCAGTTCTTC.

This clonotype appeared a few times. The chain links TRBV27 to TRBJ2-1, with D unresolved. The CDR3 is 15 residues long. Germline CDR1 is MNHEY and CDR2 is SMNVEV (reference sequence). The V gene lost 0 bases and the J gene lost 5 bases, with 11 bases spanning the gap. In DNA, the CDR3 is TGTGCCAGCAGTTTATCGATCAATCGGGACAATGAGCAGTTCTTC. Protein sequence: CASSLSINRDNEQFF.

This clonotype was seen a few times. CDR3 sequence (DNA): TGTGCCATCATGGGACTAGCGGGGGGGCTGGACGAGCAGTACGTC. This translates into CAIMGLAGGLDEQYV. This chain joins TRBV10-3 and TRBJ2-7, with TRBD2 matching 16 bases. V gave up 7 bases and J gave up 5 bases; unmatched junction bases: 5. This CDR3 comprises 15 residues. The V gene's germline CDR1 is ENHRY and CDR2 SYGVKD.

The CDR3 here is CASSFKPANEKLFF. The CDR3 DNA reads TGTGCCAGCAGTTTTAAACCCGCTAATGAAAAACTGTTTTTT. This chain uses TRBV12-3 or TRBV12-4 with TRBJ1-4, with D unresolved. V was cut by 3 bases and J by 3 bases, with 8 bases left in between. The CDR3 contains 14 residues.

This clonotype showed up many times. The chain couples TRBV12-3 or TRBV12-4 to TRBJ1-3, with D possibly matching TRBD1 (5 bases). The germline V and J ends were trimmed by 5 bases and 3 bases, with 20 bases remaining between them. CDR3 length: 17 residues. The CDR3 sequence is CASSLRHLERGGNTIYF. DNA of the CDR3: TGTGCCAGCAGTCTCAGACATCTCGAGAGGGGTGGAAACACCATATATTTT.

This clonotype was seen at least ten times. The chain is built from TRBV27 and TRBJ2-1, with 7 bases fitting TRBD2. The CDR3 spans 14 residues. Germline V gives CDR1 MNHEY, CDR2 SMNVEV (reference sequence). With 5 bases clipped from V and 7 bases from J, the junction kept 8 bases outside the gene matches. CDR3 nucleotides: TGTGCCAGCAGTCCGTGGGAGGGGAGAAATGAGCAGTTCTTC. This encodes CASSPWEGRNEQFF.

This clonotype has just a few counts. The CDR3 DNA sequence: TGTGCCAGCAGCTTAGGGGGCGGCGACGAGCAGTACTTC. Translation gives CASSLGGGDEQYF. This sequence joins TRBV7-9 and TRBJ2-7; D possibly corresponds to TRBD1 (5 bases). Deletions cut 1 base from V and 5 bases from J, with 9 bases between. CDR1 SEHNR and CDR2 FQNEAQ come from the germline V gene (reference sequence). This CDR3 comprises 13 residues.

This clonotype was counted many times. This rearrangement joins TRBV21-1 to TRBJ1-5. TRBV21-1 is noted as a pseudogene. The CDR3 runs to 15 residues. In DNA form, the CDR3 reads TGTGCCAGCAGCAAAGCGCCCGAAGGGAACAAGCCCCAGCATTTT. Its protein is CASSKAPEGNKPQHF.

V usage is TRBV19 and J usage is TRBJ1-5; 9 bases map to TRBD1. Trimming took 7 bases from V and 1 from J; bases not matched to a gene: 5. Germline CDR1 and CDR2: LNHDA and SQIVND (reference sequence). The CDR3 totals 15 residues. The CDR3, as DNA: TGTGCCAGTATATGGACAGGGGACAGCAATCAGCCCCAGCATTTT. Protein sequence: CASIWTGDSNQPQHF.

The chain combines TRBV30 with TRBJ1-1; D remains ambiguous. CDR3 size: 13 residues. Per the germline V gene, CDR1 is GTSNPN and CDR2 is SVGIG (reference sequence). Trimming took 0 bases from V and 0 from J, leaving 5 bases between them. DNA of the CDR3: TGTGCCTGGAGTGTATCCGTGAACACTGAAGCTTTCTTT. Translating gives CAWSVSVNTEAFF.

This clonotype was counted a few times. This rearrangement joins TRBV28 to TRBJ2-7; no firm D call. The length of the CDR3 is 14 residues. Germline-derived CDR1 and CDR2 are MDHEN and SYDVKM. The V and J ends lost 7 bases and 0 bases respectively, with 13 bases between them. The CDR3 is CASKRAGDSYEQYV. CDR3 nucleotides: TGTGCCAGCAAACGGGCAGGTGACTCCTACGAGCAGTACGTC.

The gene calls are TRBV7-8 and TRBJ1-5, with D hard to call. V shed 0 bases and J shed 1 base, with 7 bases lying between them. The CDR3 is made up of 15 amino acids. Germline-derived CDR1 and CDR2 are SGHVS and FQNEAQ. The CDR3 DNA sequence: TGTGCCAGCAGCTTAGCTGGGAAAAGCAATCAGCCCCAGCATTTT. Its translation: CASSLAGKSNQPQHF.

This clonotype was counted ten times or more. J is TRBJ2-2 and V is TRBV7-9, with D tentatively TRBD2 (6 bases). The V end was cut by 5 bases, the J end by 7 bases, with 11 bases between. The CDR3 consists of 13 residues. Per the germline V gene, CDR1 is SEHNR and CDR2 is FQNEAQ (reference sequence). For the CDR3, the DNA is TGTGCCAGCAGCCGGGAGTCTCTCGGGGAGCTGTTTTTT. Translated: CASSRESLGELFF.

At least ten counts were recorded for this clonotype. For the CDR3, the DNA is TGCGCCAGCAGCCAGACGCCTCAGAATGAGCAGTTCTTC. It yields the protein CASSQTPQNEQFF. The V and J genes are TRBV4-1 and TRBJ2-1; D unresolved. The CDR3 runs 13 residues. V lost 3 bases to trimming and J lost 7 bases, with 10 bases between them. Germline CDR1 MGHRA, CDR2 YSYEKL.

This clonotype was counted at least ten times. The J gene is TRBJ2-3, the V gene TRBV12-3 or TRBV12-4, with 7 bases lining up with TRBD2. This CDR3 spans 15 amino acids. The V gene end was trimmed by 1 base and the J gene end by 1 base; junction bases not matched to a gene: 2. DNA of the CDR3: TGTGCCAGCAGTTTAGAGGCGGGGGGCACAGATACGCAGTATTTT. It is translated as CASSLEAGGTDTQYF.

Ten or more counts support this clonotype. The rearrangement links TRBV5-6 to TRBJ2-1, with D unclear. Germline CDR1 and CDR2: SGHDT and YYEEEE. CDR3 size: 13 residues. V lost 1 base, J lost 6 bases, and 8 bases lay in between. This chain's CDR3 is CASSLYGFNEQFF. CDR3 DNA sequence: TGTGCCAGCAGCTTGTACGGGTTCAATGAGCAGTTCTTC.

This clonotype was picked up many times. This chain connects TRBV6-5 to TRBJ1-2; 10 bases are shared with TRBD1. CDR3 size: 11 residues. Trimming at V came to 11 bases and at J to 4 bases, leaving 1 base not matched to a gene. Germline V gene data show CDR1 as MNHEY and CDR2 as SVGAGI. The CDR3 is CAGTGVYGYTF. CDR3 nucleotides: TGTGCCGGGACAGGGGTCTATGGCTACACCTTC.

This clonotype was counted many times. The CDR3 nucleotides are TGTGCCAGCAGCTTAGAGCGCGGGACAGCATATGCGAACACCGGGGAGCTGTTTTTT. Amino acid sequence: CASSLERGTAYANTGELFF. The chain uses TRBV11-2 and TRBJ2-2; weak D call: TRBD1 (7 bases). The CDR3 has 19 residues. The V gene lost 0 bases and the J gene lost 0 bases, with 17 bases spanning the gap. CDR1 and CDR2 (germline): SGHAT, FQNNGV.

This clonotype has ten or more counts. J is TRBJ2-3 and V is TRBV29-1, with D perhaps matching TRBD1 (5 bases). Trimming removed 1 base at V and 3 bases at J, with 14 bases between. The CDR3 extends over 15 amino acids. From germline, CDR1 is SQVTM and CDR2 ANQGSEA. The CDR3 region is CSVEGIGVRTDTQYF. CDR3 in DNA: TGCAGCGTTGAAGGGATAGGGGTTCGTACAGATACGCAGTATTTT.